This T cell receptor beta chain was found in a study of blood T cell repertoires in COVID-19. Study-level background: The United States, Italy and Spain were the sources of the acute and convalescent COVID-19 samples. T cells, B-cell-depleted T cells, or PBMCs provided the cDNA or gDNA that served as material.

In the original analysis: How many nucleated cells were present was estimated from reference gene primer amplification. Profiled with immunoSEQ multiplex PCR; TCRdb holds only in-frame clones, not every one. V and J calls and clone size are those listed in that table; D and trimming were worked out from the DNA. The sample lists 180,000 or so clones, approximately 85% occurring once. The CDR3 covers 12 residues. The germline V and J ends were trimmed by 5 bases and 4 bases, with 6 bases remaining between them. Germline CDR1 SGHVS, CDR2 FQNEAQ. Sequences were obtained from peripheral blood. This receptor was obtained from a woman aged 55-70 years with acute or convalescent COVID-19. The chain recombines TRBV7-8 with TRBJ1-3; D gene unclear. Here the CDR3 reads CASSPRGNTIYF. In DNA form, the CDR3 reads TGTGCCAGCAGCCCGAGGGGAAACACCATATATTTT.